These 27 T cell receptor beta chains came from one sample sequenced in a study of blood T cell repertoires in COVID-19. Data came from immunoSEQ multiplex PCR; TCRdb stores just in-frame clones and leaves some out. The profile shows tens of thousands of clones, about 91% of them singletons. Sequencing was performed on peripheral blood. These receptors were obtained from a man aged 55-75 years with acute or convalescent COVID-19.

The rearrangement links TRBV5-5 to TRBJ2-5; 12 bases are shared with TRBD2. This CDR3 is built from 18 residues. In germline, CDR1 is SGHKS, CDR2 YYEKEE (reference sequence). Germline trimming cut 2 bases from V and 1 base from J; bases unmatched to any gene: 9. DNA of the CDR3: TGTGCCAGCAGCTTAGCTGTGGCTAGCGGGAGGGTCCAAGAGACCCAGTACTTC. It codes for CASSLAVASGRVQETQYF.

The chain uses TRBV9 and TRBJ1-5, with D possibly TRBD1 on 5 matching bases. Germline CDR1 and CDR2: SGDLS and YYNGEE. V was shortened by 4 bases and J by 0 bases, with 11 bases between the two germline ends. The CDR3 consists of 15 residues. This CDR3 reads CASSRGLNSNQPQHF. The CDR3 DNA sequence: TGTGCCAGCAGCAGGGGCCTAAATAGCAATCAGCCCCAGCATTTT.

CDR3 in DNA: TGTGCCAGCAGCCCCTTCGGGACTAGCGGGCGAGCAGATACGCAGTATTTT. Amino acid sequence: CASSPFGTSGRADTQYF. The chain employs TRBV7-9 and TRBJ2-3; 12 bases map to TRBD2. Unmatched junction bases numbered 10, after V lost 5 bases and J lost 4 bases. CDR3 size: 17 residues. Germline CDR1 SEHNR, CDR2 FQNEAQ (reference sequence).

Only one count was recorded for this clone. CDR3 nucleotides: TGTGCCAGCAGCCCCCACAAGGGGGTAAGGGAGACCCAGTACTTC. It yields the protein CASSPHKGVRETQYF. This sequence joins TRBV9 and TRBJ2-5; a possible D gene is TRBD1 (6 bases). Germline CDR1 reads SGDLS; CDR2 reads YYNGEE. V shed 4 bases and J shed 5 bases, with 18 bases lying between them. The length of the CDR3 is 15 residues.

The chain carries TRBV18 and TRBJ1-3; TRBD1 might be the D (6 bases). Germline V gene sequence: CDR1 KGHSH, CDR2 LQKENI. The CDR3 contains 16 residues. V was pared by 3 bases and J by 0 bases, with 12 bases between. The CDR3 sequence: CASSPTGMSSGNTIYF. Written as DNA, the CDR3 is TGTGCCAGCTCACCCACAGGGATGAGCTCTGGAAACACCATATATTTT.

The V call is TRBV9, the J call TRBJ2-3; D might be TRBD2 (6 bases). The V gene lost 6 bases and the J gene lost 3 bases, with 11 bases spanning the gap. The CDR3 extends over 13 amino acids. Germline-derived CDR1 and CDR2 are SGDLS and YYNGEE. CDR3 nucleotides: TGTGCCAGCACCCCGGGAGTAACAGATACGCAGTATTTT. It encodes CASTPGVTDTQYF.

V and J are TRBV7-9 and TRBJ1-5; the match to TRBD1 covers 8 bases. CDR1 and CDR2 from the germline V gene are SEHNR and FQNEAQ (reference sequence). CDR3 length: 18 residues. With 5 bases clipped from V and 0 bases from J, the junction kept 12 bases outside the gene matches. CDR3 amino acids: CASSPQYGQGYSNQPQHF. CDR3 nucleotides: TGTGCCAGCAGCCCTCAATACGGACAGGGCTATAGCAATCAGCCCCAGCATTTT.

This chain joins TRBV18 and TRBJ1-2, with TRBD1 matching over 7 bases. The germline V gene has CDR1 KGHSH and CDR2 LQKENI. V was clipped by 0 bases and J by 4 bases; unmatched bases: 2. The CDR3 length is 14 residues. CDR3 sequence reads: CASSPPGQSYGYTF. DNA for the CDR3: TGTGCCAGCTCACCACCGGGACAGTCCTATGGCTACACCTTC.

The chain is built from TRBV27 and TRBJ1-3, with TRBD1 as a possible D gene (5 bases). The germline gives CDR1 MNHEY, CDR2 SMNVEV (reference sequence). The CDR3 is made up of 16 amino acids. Trimming cost V 7 bases and J 4 bases, with 20 bases left between them. The CDR3 spells CASTNRGGWQGNTIYF. CDR3 sequence (DNA): TGTGCCAGCACCAATCGGGGGGGATGGCAAGGAAACACCATATATTTT.

The chain uses TRBV14 and TRBJ1-5; D perhaps matches TRBD1 (5 bases). The V and J ends lost 0 bases and 5 bases respectively, with 14 bases between them. The CDR3 extends over 16 amino acids. The germline V gene has CDR1 SGHDN and CDR2 FVKESK. CDR3 coding DNA: TGTGCCAGCAGCCAAGATTGGCCAGGGTGGGATCAGCCCCAGCATTTT. It is translated as CASSQDWPGWDQPQHF.

The chain links TRBV11-3 to TRBJ2-5, with 10 bases that match TRBD1. This CDR3 is 14 amino acids long. V gave up 3 bases and J gave up 9 bases; unmatched junction bases: 7. Germline-derived CDR1 and CDR2 are SGHNT and YENEEA. CDR3 DNA sequence: TGTGCCAGCAGCTTTCTGGACAGGGGGGCGGCCCAGTACTTC. This encodes CASSFLDRGAAQYF.

V is TRBV6-2 or TRBV6-3 and J is TRBJ2-7, with D unresolved. V was cut by 4 bases and J by 3 bases, with 10 bases left in between. CDR1 MNHEY and CDR2 SVGEGT come from the germline V gene. The CDR3 covers 13 residues. DNA of the CDR3: TGTGCCAGCAGTTTCCTCCTAGGCTACGAGCAGTACTTC. Encoded protein: CASSFLLGYEQYF.

The chain has TRBV5-5 and TRBJ2-5; 8 positions agree with TRBD2. Germline-derived CDR1 and CDR2 are SGHKS and YYEKEE (reference sequence). CDR3 length equals 16 residues. V shed 4 bases and J 0 bases; nucleotides not matched to a gene: 8. The CDR3 coding sequence is TGTGCCAGCAGCCCGCTAGCGGGTGCTTACCAAGAGACCCAGTACTTC. Protein sequence: CASSPLAGAYQETQYF.

The rearrangement links TRBV14 to TRBJ2-1; 7 bases fit TRBD2. Looked up from germline, CDR1 is SGHDN and CDR2 is FVKESK. The V gene end was trimmed by 3 bases and the J gene end by 5 bases; junction bases not matched to a gene: 13. The CDR3 runs to 17 residues. CDR3: CASSHIWAGVGHNEQFF. CDR3 DNA sequence: TGTGCCAGCAGCCACATCTGGGCGGGAGTGGGGCACAATGAGCAGTTCTTC.

The chain employs TRBV6-6 and TRBJ1-2; 7 positions match TRBD1. The CDR3 length is 15 residues. The V gene end was trimmed by 4 bases and the J gene end by 6 bases; junction bases not matched to a gene: 11. Germline values: CDR1 MNHNY, CDR2 SVGAGI (reference sequence). In DNA form, the CDR3 reads TGTGCCAGCAGTTCTCATGCGGGGACAGCGGATGGCTACACCTTC. Its protein is CASSSHAGTADGYTF.

J is TRBJ2-2 and V is TRBV6-2 or TRBV6-3; 10 bases match TRBD1. Germline assignment: CDR1 MNHEY and CDR2 SVGEGT. The CDR3 sequence is 15 residues long. With 5 bases clipped from V and 4 bases from J, the junction kept 4 bases outside the gene matches. The CDR3 protein is CASSTWTGGTGELFF. CDR3 coding DNA: TGTGCCAGCAGTACGTGGACAGGGGGCACCGGGGAGCTGTTTTTT.

The chain couples TRBV19 to TRBJ2-5; 7 nucleotides align to TRBD1. The germline V gene has CDR1 LNHDA and CDR2 SQIVND (reference sequence). The V gene end was trimmed by 5 bases and the J gene end by 0 bases; junction bases not matched to a gene: 6. This CDR3 comprises 15 residues. The CDR3 nucleotides are TGTGCCAGTAGTGAAGGGGGACAGCACCAAGAGACCCAGTACTTC. Encoded protein: CASSEGGQHQETQYF.

The chain links TRBV5-5 to TRBJ1-5, with 8 bases fitting TRBD1. The germline V gene encodes CDR1 SGHKS and CDR2 YYEKEE (reference sequence). The CDR3 consists of 16 residues. V shed 2 bases, J shed 2 bases, and the junction held 6 bases outside the gene matches. The CDR3 spells CASSLLPGQGNQPQHF. The CDR3 DNA reads as TGTGCCAGCAGCTTACTACCGGGACAGGGCAATCAGCCCCAGCATTTT.

This chain joins TRBV6-5 and TRBJ2-3; maybe TRBD1 (6 bases). CDR1 and CDR2 (germline): MNHEY, SVGAGI. The V gene lost 10 bases and the J gene lost 1 base, with 18 bases spanning the gap. The CDR3 covers 15 residues. CDR3: CATQEEGGRTDTQYF. The CDR3, as DNA: TGTGCCACCCAAGAAGAAGGGGGACGCACAGATACGCAGTATTTT.

The sample holds a few counts of this clone. This sequence joins TRBV30 and TRBJ2-1, with unresolved D. The germline V gene encodes CDR1 GTSNPN and CDR2 SVGIG (reference sequence). The V and J ends lost 0 bases and 4 bases respectively, with 13 bases between them. This CDR3 is built from 15 residues. The CDR3 protein is CAWSVWHSRYNEQFF. In DNA, the CDR3 is TGTGCCTGGAGTGTATGGCACAGTAGGTACAATGAGCAGTTCTTC.

This clone appeared once. The V call is TRBV4-3, the J call TRBJ1-2; 7 bases agree with TRBD1. Germline V CDR1 and CDR2: LGHNA, YSLEER. Trimming at V came to 1 base and at J to 0 bases, leaving 14 bases not matched to a gene. The CDR3 has 19 residues. The CDR3 nucleotides are TGCGCCAGCAGCCAAGTCGGACCGGGACAGCTAATTACTAACTATGGCTACACCTTC. Amino acid sequence: CASSQVGPGQLITNYGYTF.

The chain joins TRBV7-7 to TRBJ1-4, with 8 bases that match TRBD1. Germline V CDR1 and CDR2: SSHAT, FNYEAQ (reference sequence). The CDR3 is 13 amino acids. The CDR3 nucleotides are TGTGCTAGTGGGGACAGGTACGGAGAAAAACTGTTTTTT. It is translated as CASGDRYGEKLFF.

This chain uses TRBV5-1 with TRBJ2-7; D might be TRBD2 (6 bases). Per the germline V gene, CDR1 is SGHRS and CDR2 is YFSETQ. The germline V and J ends were trimmed by 4 bases and 2 bases, with 16 bases remaining between them. The CDR3 length is 15 residues. Here the CDR3 DNA reads TGCGCCAGCAGCCTTGGGGGGACTCCAACCTACGAGCAGTACTTC. Translation: CASSLGGTPTYEQYF.

Here the CDR3 DNA reads TGTGCCAGCAGCTCGGCGGGGGGGGCCGAGGAGACCCAGTACTTC. Amino acid sequence: CASSSAGGAEETQYF. This chain connects TRBV11-1 to TRBJ2-5; the match to TRBD2 covers 9 bases. Germline CDR1 SGHAT, CDR2 FQDESV (reference sequence). CDR3 length: 15 residues. After removal of 4 bases from V and 5 bases from J, the junction contained 8 bases not matched to a gene.

The gene calls are TRBV19 and TRBJ2-7; 10 nucleotides line up with TRBD1. The trim removed 8 bases at V and 3 bases at J, leaving 4 bases unmatched. The germline gives CDR1 LNHDA, CDR2 SQIVND (reference sequence). This CDR3 spans 13 amino acids. CDR3 bases: TGTGCCAGTCGGGACAGGGGTGACTACGAGCAGTACTTC. Translated, it gives CASRDRGDYEQYF.

The chain has TRBV14 and TRBJ2-5; 10 bases agree with TRBD1. From germline, CDR1 is SGHDN and CDR2 FVKESK. The CDR3 extends over 15 amino acids. With 6 bases clipped from V and 4 bases from J, the junction kept 8 bases outside the gene matches. CDR3 sequence (DNA): TGTGCCAGCAGTCGCCCGGGACAGGGGAGAGAGACCCAGTACTTC. This sequence encodes CASSRPGQGRETQYF.

This rearrangement joins TRBV12-5 to TRBJ2-3; 7 nucleotides align to TRBD2. V shed 7 bases and J 1 base; nucleotides not matched to a gene: 8. Germline V CDR1 and CDR2: LGHNT, FRNRAP. The CDR3 contains 15 residues. In nucleotides, the CDR3 is TGTGCTAGTGTCCCCGGGGGAGGGCGCACAGATACGCAGTATTTT. This sequence encodes CASVPGGGRTDTQYF. The complete variable domain, with remaining parts taken from reference TRBV12-5 and TRBJ2-3, reads DARVTQTPRHKVTEMGQEVTMRCQPILGHNTVFWYRQTMMQGLELLAYFRNRAPLDDSGMPKDRFSAEMPDATLATLKIQPSEPRDSAVYFCASVPGGGRTDTQYFGPGTRLTVL.